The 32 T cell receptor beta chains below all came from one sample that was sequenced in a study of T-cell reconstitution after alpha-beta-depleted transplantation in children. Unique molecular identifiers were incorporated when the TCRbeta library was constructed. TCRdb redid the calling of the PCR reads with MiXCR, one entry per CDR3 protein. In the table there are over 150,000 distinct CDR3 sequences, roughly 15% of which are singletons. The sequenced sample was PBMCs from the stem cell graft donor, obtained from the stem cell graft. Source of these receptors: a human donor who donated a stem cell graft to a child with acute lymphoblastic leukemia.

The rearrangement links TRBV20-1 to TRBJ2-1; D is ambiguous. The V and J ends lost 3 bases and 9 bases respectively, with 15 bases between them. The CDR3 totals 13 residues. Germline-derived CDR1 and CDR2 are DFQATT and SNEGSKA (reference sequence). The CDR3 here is CSASSTVRAEQFF. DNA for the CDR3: TGCAGTGCTAGTTCCACTGTCCGGGCTGAGCAGTTCTTC.

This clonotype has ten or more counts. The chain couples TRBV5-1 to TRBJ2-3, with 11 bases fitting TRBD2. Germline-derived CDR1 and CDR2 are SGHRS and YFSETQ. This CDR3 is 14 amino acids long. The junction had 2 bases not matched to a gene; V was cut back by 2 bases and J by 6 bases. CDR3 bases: TGCGCCAGCAGCTTACTAGCGGGAGAGGATACGCAGTATTTT. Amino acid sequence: CASSLLAGEDTQYF.

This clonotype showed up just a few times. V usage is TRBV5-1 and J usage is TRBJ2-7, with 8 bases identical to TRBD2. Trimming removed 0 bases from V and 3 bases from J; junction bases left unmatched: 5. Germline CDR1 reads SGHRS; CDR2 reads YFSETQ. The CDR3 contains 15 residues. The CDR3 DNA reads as TGCGCCAGCAGCTTGGCGGGGGGGCCGATCTACGAGCAGTACTTC. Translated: CASSLAGGPIYEQYF.

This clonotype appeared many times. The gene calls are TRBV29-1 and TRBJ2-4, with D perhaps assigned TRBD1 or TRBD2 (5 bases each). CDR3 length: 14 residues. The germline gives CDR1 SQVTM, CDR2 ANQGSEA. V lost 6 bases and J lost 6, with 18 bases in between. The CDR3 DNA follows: TGCAGCGTCCTACGGGGCCCAGGAGGAAACATTCAGTACTTC. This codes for CSVLRGPGGNIQYF.

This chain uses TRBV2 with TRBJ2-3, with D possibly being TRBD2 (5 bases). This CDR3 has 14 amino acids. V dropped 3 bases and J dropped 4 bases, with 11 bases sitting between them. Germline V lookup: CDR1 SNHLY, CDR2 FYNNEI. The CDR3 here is CASSDPGISDTQYF. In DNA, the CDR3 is TGTGCCAGCAGTGATCCCGGGATTTCAGATACGCAGTATTTT.

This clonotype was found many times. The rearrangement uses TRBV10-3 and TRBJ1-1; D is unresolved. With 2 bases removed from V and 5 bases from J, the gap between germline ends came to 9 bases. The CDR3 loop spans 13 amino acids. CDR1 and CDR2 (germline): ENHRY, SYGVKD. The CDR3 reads CAISEAEGTEAFF. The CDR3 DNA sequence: TGTGCCATCAGTGAGGCGGAGGGAACTGAAGCTTTCTTT.

The CDR3, as DNA: TGTGCCAGCAGTCGGACAGGGGGACGGGAGACCCAGTACTTC. Its protein product is CASSRTGGRETQYF. The chain links TRBV27 to TRBJ2-5; 10 bases map to TRBD1. The CDR3 has 14 residues. Germline values: CDR1 MNHEY, CDR2 SMNVEV (reference sequence). The V gene end was trimmed by 5 bases and the J gene end by 5 bases; junction bases not matched to a gene: 5.

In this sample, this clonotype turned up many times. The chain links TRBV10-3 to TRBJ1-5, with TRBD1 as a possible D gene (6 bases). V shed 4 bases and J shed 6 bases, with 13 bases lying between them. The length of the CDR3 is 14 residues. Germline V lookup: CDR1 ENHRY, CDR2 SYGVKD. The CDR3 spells CAISVGGGGQPQHF. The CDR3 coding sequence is TGTGCCATCAGTGTCGGAGGGGGGGGTCAGCCCCAGCATTTT.

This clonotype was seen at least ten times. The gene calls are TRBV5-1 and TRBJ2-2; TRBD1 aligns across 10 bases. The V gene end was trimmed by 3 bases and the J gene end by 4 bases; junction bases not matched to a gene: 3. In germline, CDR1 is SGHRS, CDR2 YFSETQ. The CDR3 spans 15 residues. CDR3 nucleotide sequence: TGCGCCAGCAGCTCCCGGACAGGGGGCACCGGGGAGCTGTTTTTT. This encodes CASSSRTGGTGELFF.

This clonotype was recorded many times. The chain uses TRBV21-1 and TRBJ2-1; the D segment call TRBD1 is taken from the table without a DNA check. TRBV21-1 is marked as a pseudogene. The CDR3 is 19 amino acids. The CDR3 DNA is TGTGCCAGCAGCTATACCGGGTCCCCATCCCTAGTAGACTACAATGAGCAGTTCTTC. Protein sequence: CASSYTGSPSLVDYNEQFF.

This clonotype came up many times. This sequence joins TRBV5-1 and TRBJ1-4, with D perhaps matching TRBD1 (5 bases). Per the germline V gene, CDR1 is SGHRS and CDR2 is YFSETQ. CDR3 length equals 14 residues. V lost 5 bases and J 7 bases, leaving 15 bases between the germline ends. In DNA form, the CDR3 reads TGCGCCAGCAGTCATGGGCAGGGACGTGAAAAACTGTTTTTT. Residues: CASSHGQGREKLFF.

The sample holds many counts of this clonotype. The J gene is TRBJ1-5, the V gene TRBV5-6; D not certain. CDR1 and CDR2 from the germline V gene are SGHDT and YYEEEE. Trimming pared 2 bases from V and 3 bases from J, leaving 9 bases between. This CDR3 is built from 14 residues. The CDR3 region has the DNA TGTGCCAGCAGCTTCCGGGAGAACAATCAGCCCCAGCATTTT. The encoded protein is CASSFRENNQPQHF.

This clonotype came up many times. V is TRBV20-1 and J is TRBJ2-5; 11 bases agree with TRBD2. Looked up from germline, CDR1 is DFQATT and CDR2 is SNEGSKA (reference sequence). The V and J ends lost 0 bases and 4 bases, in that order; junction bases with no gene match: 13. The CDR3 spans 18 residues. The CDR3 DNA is TGCAGTGCTAGAGACCTACTAGCGGGAGCGCTTCTTCCAGAGACCCAGTACTTC. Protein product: CSARDLLAGALLPETQYF.

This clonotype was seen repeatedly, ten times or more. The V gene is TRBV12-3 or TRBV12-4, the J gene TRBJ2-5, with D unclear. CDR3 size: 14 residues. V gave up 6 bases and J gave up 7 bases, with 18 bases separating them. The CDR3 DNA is TGTGCCAGCAGCCCCACCCGGGTCGAAGGGACCCAGTACTTC. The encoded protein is CASSPTRVEGTQYF.

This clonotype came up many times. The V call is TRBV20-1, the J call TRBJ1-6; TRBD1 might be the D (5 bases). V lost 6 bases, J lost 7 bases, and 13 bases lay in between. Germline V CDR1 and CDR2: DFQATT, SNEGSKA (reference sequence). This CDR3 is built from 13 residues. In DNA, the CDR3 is TGCAGTGCAGGCCGGGACCCAAATTCACCCCTCCACTTT. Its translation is CSAGRDPNSPLHF.

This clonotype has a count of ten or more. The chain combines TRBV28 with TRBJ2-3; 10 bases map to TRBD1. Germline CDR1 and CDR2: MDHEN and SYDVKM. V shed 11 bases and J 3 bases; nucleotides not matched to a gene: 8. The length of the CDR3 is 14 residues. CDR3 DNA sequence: TGTGCCGCCTCCGGGACAGGGGTGACAGATACGCAGTATTTT. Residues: CAASGTGVTDTQYF.

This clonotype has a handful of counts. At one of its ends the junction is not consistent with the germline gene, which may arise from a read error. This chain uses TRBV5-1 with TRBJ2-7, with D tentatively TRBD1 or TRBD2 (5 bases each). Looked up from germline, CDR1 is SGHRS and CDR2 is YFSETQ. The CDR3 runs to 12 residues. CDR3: CASSLVQGVWDF. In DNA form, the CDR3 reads TGCGCCAGCAGCTTGGTCCAGGGAGTTTGGGACTTC.

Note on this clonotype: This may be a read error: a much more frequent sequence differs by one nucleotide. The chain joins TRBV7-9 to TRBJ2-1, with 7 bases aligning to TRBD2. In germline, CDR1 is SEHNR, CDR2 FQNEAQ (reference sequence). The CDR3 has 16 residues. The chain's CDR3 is CASILGTTTFYNEQFF. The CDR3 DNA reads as TGTGCCAGCATCTTAGGGACTACGACCTTTTACAATGAGCAGTTCTTC. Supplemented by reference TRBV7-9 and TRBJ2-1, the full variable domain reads DTGVSQNPRHKITKRGQNVTFRCDPISEHNRLYWYRQTLGQGPEFLTYFQNEAQLEKSRLLSDRFSAERPKGSFSTLEIQRTEQGDSAMYLCASILGTTTFYNEQFFGPGTRLTVL.

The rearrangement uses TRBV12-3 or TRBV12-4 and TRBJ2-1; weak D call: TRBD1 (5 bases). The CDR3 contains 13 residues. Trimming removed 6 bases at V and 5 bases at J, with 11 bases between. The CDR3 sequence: CASRADSNNEQFF. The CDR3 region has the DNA TGTGCCAGCAGAGCAGACAGTAACAATGAGCAGTTCTTC.

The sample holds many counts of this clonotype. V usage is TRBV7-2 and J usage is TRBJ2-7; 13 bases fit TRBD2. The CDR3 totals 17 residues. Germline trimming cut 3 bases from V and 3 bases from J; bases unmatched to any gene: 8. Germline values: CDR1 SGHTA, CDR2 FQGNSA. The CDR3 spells CASSFGLAGDRDYEQYF. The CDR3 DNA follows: TGTGCCAGCAGCTTCGGACTAGCGGGAGATAGGGACTACGAGCAGTACTTC.

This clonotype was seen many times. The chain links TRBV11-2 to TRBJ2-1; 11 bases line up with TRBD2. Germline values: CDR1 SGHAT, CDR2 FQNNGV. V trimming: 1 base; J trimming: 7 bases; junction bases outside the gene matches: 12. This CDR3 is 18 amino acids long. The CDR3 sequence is CASSLGASGRSQQNEQFF. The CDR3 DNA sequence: TGTGCCAGCAGCTTAGGGGCTAGCGGGAGGAGTCAACAGAATGAGCAGTTCTTC.

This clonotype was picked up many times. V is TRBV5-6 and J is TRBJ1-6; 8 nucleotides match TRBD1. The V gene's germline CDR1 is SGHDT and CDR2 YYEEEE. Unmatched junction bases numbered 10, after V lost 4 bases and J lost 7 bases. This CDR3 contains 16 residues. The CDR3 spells CASSVDRGWGNSPLHF. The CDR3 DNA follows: TGTGCCAGCAGCGTCGACAGGGGATGGGGGAATTCACCCCTCCACTTT. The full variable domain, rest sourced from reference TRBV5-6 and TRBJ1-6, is DAGVTQSPTHLIKTRGQQVTLRCSPKSGHDTVSWYQQALGQGPQFIFQYYEEEERQRGNFPDRFSGHQFPNYSSELNVNALLLGDSALYLCASSVDRGWGNSPLHFGNGTRLTVT.

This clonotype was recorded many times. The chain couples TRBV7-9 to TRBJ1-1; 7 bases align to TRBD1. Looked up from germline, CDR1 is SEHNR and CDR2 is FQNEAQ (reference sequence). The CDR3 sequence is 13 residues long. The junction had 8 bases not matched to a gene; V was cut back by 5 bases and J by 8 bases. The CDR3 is CASSLLTGTEAFF. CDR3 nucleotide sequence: TGTGCCAGCAGCCTCCTGACAGGGACAGAAGCTTTCTTT.

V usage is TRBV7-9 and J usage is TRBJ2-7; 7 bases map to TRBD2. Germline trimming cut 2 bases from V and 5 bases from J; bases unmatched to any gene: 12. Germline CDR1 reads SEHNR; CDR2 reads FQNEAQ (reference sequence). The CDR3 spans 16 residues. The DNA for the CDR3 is TGTGCCAGCAGCTTACCCCCGGGGGGATCTCCCCACGAGCAGTACTTC. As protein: CASSLPPGGSPHEQYF.

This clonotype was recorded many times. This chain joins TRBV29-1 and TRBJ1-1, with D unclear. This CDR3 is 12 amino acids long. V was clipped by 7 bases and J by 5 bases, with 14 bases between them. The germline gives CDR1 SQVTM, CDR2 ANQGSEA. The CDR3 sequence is CSAEPGMTEAFF. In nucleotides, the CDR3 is TGCAGCGCCGAGCCTGGGATGACTGAAGCTTTCTTT.

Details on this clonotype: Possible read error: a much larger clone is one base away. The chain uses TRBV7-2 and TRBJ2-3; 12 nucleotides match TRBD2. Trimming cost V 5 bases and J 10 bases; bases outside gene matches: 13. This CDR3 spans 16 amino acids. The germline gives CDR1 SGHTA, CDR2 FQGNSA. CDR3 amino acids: CASSPLAGGPPDAQYF. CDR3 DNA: TGTGCCAGCAGCCCGCTAGCGGGAGGGCCACCTGATGCGCAGTATTTT.

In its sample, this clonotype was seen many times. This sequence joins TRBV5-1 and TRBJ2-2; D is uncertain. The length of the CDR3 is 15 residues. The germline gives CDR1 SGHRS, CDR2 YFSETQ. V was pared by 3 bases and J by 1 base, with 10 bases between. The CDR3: CASSWSWRNTGELFF. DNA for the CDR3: TGCGCCAGCAGCTGGAGTTGGAGGAACACCGGGGAGCTGTTTTTT.

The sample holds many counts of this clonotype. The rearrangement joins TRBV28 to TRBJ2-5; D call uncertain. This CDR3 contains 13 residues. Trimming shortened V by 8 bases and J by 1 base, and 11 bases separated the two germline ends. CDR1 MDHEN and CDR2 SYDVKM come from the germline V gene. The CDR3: CASHPAGQETQYF. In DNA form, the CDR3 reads TGTGCCAGCCATCCAGCAGGCCAAGAGACCCAGTACTTC.

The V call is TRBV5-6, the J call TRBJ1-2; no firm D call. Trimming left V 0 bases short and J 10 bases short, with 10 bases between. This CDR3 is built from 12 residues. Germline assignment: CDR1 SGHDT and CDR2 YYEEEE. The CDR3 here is CASSLVLGFYTF. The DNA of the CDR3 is TGTGCCAGCAGCTTGGTTTTGGGATTCTACACCTTC.

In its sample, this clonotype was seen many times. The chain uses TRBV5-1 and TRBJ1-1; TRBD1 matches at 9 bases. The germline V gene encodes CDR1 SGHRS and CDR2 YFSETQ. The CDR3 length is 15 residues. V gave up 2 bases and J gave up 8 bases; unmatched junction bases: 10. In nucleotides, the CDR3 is TGCGCCAGCAGCTTCTCCGGACAGGGGACGGTCGAAGCTTTCTTT. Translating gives CASSFSGQGTVEAFF.

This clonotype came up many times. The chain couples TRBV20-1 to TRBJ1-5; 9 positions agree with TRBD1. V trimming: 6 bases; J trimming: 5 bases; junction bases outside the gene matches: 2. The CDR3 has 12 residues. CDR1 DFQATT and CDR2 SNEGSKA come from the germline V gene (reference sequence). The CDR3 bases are TGCAGTGCAAGGACAGGGGATCAGCCCCAGCATTTT. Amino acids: CSARTGDQPQHF.

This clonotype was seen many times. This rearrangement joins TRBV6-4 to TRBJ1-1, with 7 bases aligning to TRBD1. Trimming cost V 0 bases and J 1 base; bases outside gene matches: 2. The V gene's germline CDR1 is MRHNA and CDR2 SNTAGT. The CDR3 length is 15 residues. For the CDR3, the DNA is TGTGCCAGCAGTGACTCGGCAGGGGGGAACACTGAAGCTTTCTTT. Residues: CASSDSAGGNTEAFF.